This T cell receptor (beta chain) was captured by sequencing in a study of blood T cell repertoires in COVID-19. The CDR3 is made up of 12 amino acids. The junction had 9 bases not matched to a gene; V was cut back by 5 bases and J by 15 bases. The data were produced by immunoSEQ multiplex PCR, yet TCRdb's version contains in-frame clones alone and is incomplete. This sample carries roughly 230,000 clones, 80% to 85% of them seen once, and the ten largest clones take about 10%. This receptor was obtained from a woman of 80 years or more with COVID-19, enrolled during active disease. V usage is TRBV12-3 or TRBV12-4 and J usage is TRBJ2-4; 8 bases fit TRBD1. The sample consisted of peripheral blood. The CDR3 DNA is TGTGCCAGCAGTACAAAGGGTACAGGGGGGTACTTC. Amino acid sequence: CASSTKGTGGYF.